Detailed here is one T cell receptor (beta chain). The sample contains more than one DNA sequence encoding this CDR3. Assay used: immunoSEQ multiplex PCR; TCRdb lists only in-frame clones, some missing. The sample yields around 320,000 clones, around 86% seen once. This sample stems from a study of shared clonotypes between healthy human individuals. From germline, CDR1 is SGHNT and CDR2 YYREEE (reference sequence). V lost 2 bases and J 3 bases, leaving 11 bases between the germline ends. The CDR3 covers 14 residues. V gene TRBV5-4 combines with J gene TRBJ1-1; a weak D match, TRBD1 (6 bases). The specimen sequenced was memory CD8+ T cells sorted from blood. Regarding subset: CD45RO+ cells pooled with CCR7-negative TemRA cells. This clonotype was obtained from a man aged 18 to 30 in good health. The CDR3 nucleotides read TGTGCCAGCAGCTTAGGGGGGTTGGACACTGAAGCTTTCTTT. Translating gives CASSLGGLDTEAFF.